The rows below give T cell receptor beta chains drawn from one sample of a study of blood T cell repertoires in COVID-19. The assay was immunoSEQ multiplex PCR, and TCRdb's table has in-frame clones only and misses some. Seen here are some 250,000 clones, roughly 88% observed once, and the top ten hold approximately 0.8%. The source material was peripheral blood. Receptors were obtained from a woman in her thirties with acute or convalescent COVID-19. Both conserved end residues are part of each CDR3. The D gene is left open where the match is weak. Clone size is shown for a subset of rows, as once, few, many or a class of expanded clone.

TRBV6-5,-,-,TRBJ1-2,CASSLFPQVPSDGYTF,TGTGCCAGCAGTTTATTCCCACAGGTCCCCTCGGATGGCTACACCTTC
TRBV6-5,-,-,TRBJ2-5,CASSYGHPQETQYF,TGTGCCAGCAGTTACGGGCATCCCCAAGAGACCCAGTACTTC
TRBV21-1,-,once,TRBJ2-7,CASSNSTISGRRYEQYF,TGTGCCAGCAGCAACTCCACCATTAGCGGGAGAAGGTACGAGCAGTACTTC
TRBV7-9,TRBD2,-,TRBJ2-1,CASSLGTSGRASEQFF,TGTGCCAGCAGCCTTGGGACTAGCGGGAGGGCAAGTGAGCAGTTCTTC
TRBV24-1,TRBD2,-,TRBJ2-2,CATSAGGLTGELFF,TGTGCCACCTCCGCGGGAGGGCTCACCGGGGAGCTGTTTTTT
TRBV14,-,-,TRBJ1-1,CASSPRTGWNTEAFF,TGTGCCAGCAGCCCACGGACTGGCTGGAACACTGAAGCTTTCTTT
TRBV9,-,once,TRBJ1-1,CASSVGPGGTEAFF,TGTGCCAGCAGCGTAGGACCCGGGGGGACTGAAGCTTTCTTT
TRBV9,TRBD1,-,TRBJ2-7,CASSVDPGQGAHEQYF,TGTGCCAGCAGCGTAGATCCGGGACAGGGGGCGCACGAGCAGTACTTC
TRBV6-2/TRBV6-3,-,once,TRBJ2-5,CASSRTAAGAETQYF,TGTGCCAGCAGCCGCACAGCAGCAGGGGCAGAGACCCAGTACTTC
TRBV7-2,TRBD1,-,TRBJ2-1,CASSWGTGSYNEQFF,TGTGCCAGCAGCTGGGGGACAGGTTCCTACAATGAGCAGTTCTTC
TRBV5-1,-,-,TRBJ2-7,CASTGGQTYEQYF,TGCGCCAGCACCGGGGGGCAAACCTACGAGCAGTACTTC
TRBV9,-,-,TRBJ2-7,CASSLYGVGYLDEQYF,TGTGCCAGCAGCCTTTACGGAGTAGGTTATTTAGACGAGCAGTACTTC
TRBV11-3,TRBD2,-,TRBJ2-1,CASRGGSGNEQFF,TGTGCCAGCAGGGGCGGGAGTGGTAATGAGCAGTTCTTC
TRBV29-1,TRBD2,-,TRBJ2-1,CSVDKRESNEQFF,TGCAGCGTTGATAAGCGGGAGTCCAATGAGCAGTTCTTC
TRBV19,-,-,TRBJ2-2,CASSIGLSNTGELFF,TGTGCCAGTAGTATAGGGCTTTCGAACACCGGGGAGCTGTTTTTT
TRBV6-5,TRBD2,-,TRBJ2-1,CASSPSGSGYNEQFF,TGTGCCAGCAGTCCTAGCGGGAGTGGTTACAATGAGCAGTTCTTC
TRBV5-8,TRBD2,once,TRBJ2-3,CASSLGTSLQYF,TGTGCCAGCAGCTTGGGGACTAGCTTACAGTATTTT
TRBV28,-,-,TRBJ2-7,CASSLGPATTEQYF,TGTGCCAGCTCACTTGGGCCCGCGACTACCGAGCAGTACTTC
TRBV7-6,TRBD2,-,TRBJ2-7,CASSLAAGGDLEQYF,TGTGCCAGCAGCTTAGCGGCGGGAGGAGATCTCGAGCAGTACTTC
TRBV10-3,TRBD2,-,TRBJ2-7,CAIMSGGVGDYEQYF,TGTGCCATCATGAGTGGGGGGGTAGGTGACTACGAGCAGTACTTC
TRBV7-9,-,-,TRBJ2-7,CASSPKQVLDEQYF,TGTGCCAGCAGCCCAAAACAGGTTCTGGACGAGCAGTACTTC
TRBV21-1,-,-,TRBJ2-3,CASTNGAGRAGGPGIDTQYF,TGTGCCAGCACCAATGGGGCAGGTCGGGCGGGAGGGCCTGGTATAGATACGCAGTATTTT
TRBV6-5,TRBD1,-,TRBJ2-1,CASSYSGTAYYNEQFF,TGTGCCAGCAGTTACTCCGGGACAGCTTACTACAATGAGCAGTTCTTC
TRBV5-1,TRBD1,-,TRBJ2-2,CASSEMTGANTGELFF,TGCGCCAGCAGCGAAATGACAGGGGCCAACACCGGGGAGCTGTTTTTT
TRBV7-2,TRBD1,-,TRBJ1-1,CASSRGLTEAFF,TGTGCCAGCAGCAGGGGGCTCACTGAAGCTTTCTTT
TRBV18,-,-,TRBJ2-5,CASSPWRGPQETQYF,TGTGCCAGCTCACCCTGGAGGGGTCCCCAAGAGACCCAGTACTTC
TRBV11-2,-,-,TRBJ1-4,CASTLRQRMNEKLFF,TGTGCCAGCACCCTAAGGCAGCGGATGAATGAAAAACTGTTTTTT
TRBV21-1,-,-,TRBJ2-7,CASSKEPEVADEQYF,TGTGCCAGCAGCAAAGAACCCGAAGTAGCGGACGAGCAGTACTTC
TRBV7-8,TRBD1,once,TRBJ2-1,CASSWGPGTGIDEQFF,TGTGCCAGCAGCTGGGGCCCCGGGACAGGGATAGATGAGCAGTTCTTC
TRBV5-1,-,-,TRBJ2-7,CASSPLGATSYEQYF,TGCGCCAGCAGCCCATTGGGGGCCACCTCCTACGAGCAGTACTTC
TRBV4-1,TRBD2,-,TRBJ2-7,CASSQDWLAETYEQYF,TGCGCCAGCAGCCAAGATTGGCTAGCGGAAACCTACGAGCAGTACTTC
TRBV19,TRBD1,-,TRBJ2-7,CATQNRGQSSYEQYF,TGTGCCACCCAGAACAGGGGACAAAGCTCCTACGAGCAGTACTTC
TRBV11-3,-,-,TRBJ1-1,CASSPDGGMNTEAFF,TGTGCCAGCAGCCCCGACGGCGGCATGAACACTGAAGCTTTCTTT
TRBV18,-,-,TRBJ1-1,CASSPRQSQNTEAFF,TGTGCCAGCTCACCTAGACAGAGCCAGAACACTGAAGCTTTCTTT
TRBV9,TRBD2,-,TRBJ2-7,CASSVASGLAAYEQYF,TGTGCCAGCAGCGTAGCCTCAGGACTAGCTGCCTACGAGCAGTACTTC
TRBV7-2,-,-,TRBJ2-7,CASSFEDEQYF,TGTGCCAGCAGCTTTGAGGACGAGCAGTACTTC
TRBV11-3,TRBD1,-,TRBJ2-2,CASSSGGAGTGELFF,TGTGCCAGCAGCTCAGGGGGCGCCGGCACCGGGGAGCTGTTTTTT
TRBV18,TRBD1,once,TRBJ1-5,CASSPRDSSLVGNQPQHF,TGTGCCAGCTCACCCCGGGACAGCTCCTTAGTGGGCAATCAGCCCCAGCATTTT
TRBV6-5,TRBD1,-,TRBJ1-4,CASSLDRVRNEKLFF,TGTGCCAGCAGCCTCGACAGGGTCAGAAATGAAAAACTGTTTTTT
TRBV27,TRBD1,-,TRBJ2-1,CASSLSSGQTHNEQFF,TGTGCCAGCAGTTTATCCTCGGGACAGACCCATAATGAGCAGTTCTTC
TRBV18,-,few,TRBJ2-1,CASSPVGGYNEQFF,TGTGCCAGCTCACCAGTAGGCGGGTACAATGAGCAGTTCTTC
TRBV19,TRBD1,-,TRBJ2-7,CASSMDRSSYEQYF,TGTGCCAGTAGTATGGACAGGTCCTCCTACGAGCAGTACTTC
TRBV30,-,few,TRBJ1-5,CAWSVSGNQPQHF,TGTGCCTGGAGTGTTTCAGGCAATCAGCCCCAGCATTTT
TRBV5-8,-,-,TRBJ1-4,CASSLGSSGEKLFF,TGTGCCAGCAGCTTGGGGTCGAGTGGTGAAAAACTGTTTTTT
TRBV27,-,-,TRBJ1-3,CASSLDFASSGNTIYF,TGTGCCAGCAGTTTAGACTTCGCAAGCTCTGGAAACACCATATATTTT
TRBV12-3/TRBV12-4,-,-,TRBJ1-1,CASSLSSGSEAFF,TGTGCCAGCAGTTTATCGTCAGGGTCTGAAGCTTTCTTT
TRBV15,TRBD1,-,TRBJ2-5,CATSPTGAIQETQYF,TGTGCCACCAGTCCGACAGGGGCAATCCAAGAGACCCAGTACTTC
TRBV7-2,-,-,TRBJ2-3,CASSLVGGTDTQYF,TGTGCCAGCAGCTTAGTTGGAGGAACAGATACGCAGTATTTT
TRBV5-6,TRBD2,-,TRBJ2-7,CASSFGLESGAVSYEQYF,TGTGCCAGCAGCTTTGGACTCGAGAGCGGGGCGGTCTCCTACGAGCAGTACTTC
TRBV19,-,-,TRBJ1-3,CATGGRSGNTIYF,TGTGCCACCGGGGGGAGATCTGGAAACACCATATATTTT
TRBV5-4,TRBD1,-,TRBJ1-2,CASSLTGTGGYGYTF,TGTGCCAGCAGCTTGACAGGTACAGGGGGCTATGGCTACACCTTC
TRBV6-2/TRBV6-3,-,-,TRBJ1-5,CASSSSGFGNQPQHF,TGTGCCAGCAGTTCTAGTGGTTTCGGCAATCAGCCCCAGCATTTT
TRBV27,TRBD1,-,TRBJ2-1,CASSSGQGRQFF,TGTGCCAGCAGTTCCGGACAGGGTAGGCAGTTCTTC